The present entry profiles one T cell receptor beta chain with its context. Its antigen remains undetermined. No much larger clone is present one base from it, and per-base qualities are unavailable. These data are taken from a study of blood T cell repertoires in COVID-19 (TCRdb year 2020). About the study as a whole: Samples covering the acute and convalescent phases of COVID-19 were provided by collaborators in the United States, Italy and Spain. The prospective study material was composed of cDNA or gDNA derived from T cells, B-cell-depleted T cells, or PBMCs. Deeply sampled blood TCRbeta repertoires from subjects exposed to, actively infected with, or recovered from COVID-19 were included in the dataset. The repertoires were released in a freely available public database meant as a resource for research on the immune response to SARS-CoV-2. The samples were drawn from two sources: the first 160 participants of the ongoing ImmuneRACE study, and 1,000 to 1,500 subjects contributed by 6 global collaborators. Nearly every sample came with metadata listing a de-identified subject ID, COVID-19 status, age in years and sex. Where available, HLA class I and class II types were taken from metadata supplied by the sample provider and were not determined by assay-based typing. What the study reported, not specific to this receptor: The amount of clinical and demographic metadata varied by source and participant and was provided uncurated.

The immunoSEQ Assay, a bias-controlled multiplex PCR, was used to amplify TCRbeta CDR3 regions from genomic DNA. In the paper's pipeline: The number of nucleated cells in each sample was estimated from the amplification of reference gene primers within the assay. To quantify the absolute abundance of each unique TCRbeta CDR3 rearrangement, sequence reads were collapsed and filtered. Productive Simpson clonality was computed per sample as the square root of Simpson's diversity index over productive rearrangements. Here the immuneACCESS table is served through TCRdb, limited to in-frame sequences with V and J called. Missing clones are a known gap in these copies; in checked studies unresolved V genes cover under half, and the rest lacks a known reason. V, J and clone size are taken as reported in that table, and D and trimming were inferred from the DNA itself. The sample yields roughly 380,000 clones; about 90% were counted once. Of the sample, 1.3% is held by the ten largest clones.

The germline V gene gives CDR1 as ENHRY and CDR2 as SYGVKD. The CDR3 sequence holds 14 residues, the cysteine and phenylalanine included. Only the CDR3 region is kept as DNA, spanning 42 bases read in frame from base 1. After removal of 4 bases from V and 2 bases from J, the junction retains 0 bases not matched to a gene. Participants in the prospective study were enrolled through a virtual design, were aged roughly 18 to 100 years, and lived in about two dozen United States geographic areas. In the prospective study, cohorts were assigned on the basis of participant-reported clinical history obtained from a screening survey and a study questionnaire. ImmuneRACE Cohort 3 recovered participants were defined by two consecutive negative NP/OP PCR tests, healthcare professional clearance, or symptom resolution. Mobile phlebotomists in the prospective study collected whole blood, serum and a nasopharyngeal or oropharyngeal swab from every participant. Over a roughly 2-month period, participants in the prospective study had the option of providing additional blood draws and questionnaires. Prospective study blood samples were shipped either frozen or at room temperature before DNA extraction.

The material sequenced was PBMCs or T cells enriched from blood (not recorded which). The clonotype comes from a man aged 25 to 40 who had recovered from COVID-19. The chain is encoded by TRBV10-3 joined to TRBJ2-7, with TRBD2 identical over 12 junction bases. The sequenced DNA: TGTGCCATCAGTGCTAGCGGGGGGGCCTACGAGCAGTACTTC. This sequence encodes CAISASGGAYEQYF.